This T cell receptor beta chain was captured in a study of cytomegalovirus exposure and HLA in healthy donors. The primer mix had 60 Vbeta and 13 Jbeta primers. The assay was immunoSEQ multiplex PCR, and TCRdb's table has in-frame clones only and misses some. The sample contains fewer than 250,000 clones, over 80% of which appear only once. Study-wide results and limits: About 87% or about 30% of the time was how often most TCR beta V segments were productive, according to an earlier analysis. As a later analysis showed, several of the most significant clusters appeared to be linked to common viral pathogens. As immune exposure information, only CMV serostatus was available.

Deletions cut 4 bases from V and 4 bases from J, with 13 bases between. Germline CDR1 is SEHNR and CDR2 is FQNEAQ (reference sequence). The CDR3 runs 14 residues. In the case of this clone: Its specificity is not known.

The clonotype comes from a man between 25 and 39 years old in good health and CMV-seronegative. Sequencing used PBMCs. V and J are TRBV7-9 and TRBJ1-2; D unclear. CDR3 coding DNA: TGTGCCAGCAGCTCGCCCAGGACTACCTATGGCTACACCTTC. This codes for CASSSPRTTYGYTF. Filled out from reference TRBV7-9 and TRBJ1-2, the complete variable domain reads DTGVSQNPRHKITKRGQNVTFRCDPISEHNRLYWYRQTLGQGPEFLTYFQNEAQLEKSRLLSDRFSAERPKGSFSTLEIQRTEQGDSAMYLCASSSPRTTYGYTFGSGTRLTVV.